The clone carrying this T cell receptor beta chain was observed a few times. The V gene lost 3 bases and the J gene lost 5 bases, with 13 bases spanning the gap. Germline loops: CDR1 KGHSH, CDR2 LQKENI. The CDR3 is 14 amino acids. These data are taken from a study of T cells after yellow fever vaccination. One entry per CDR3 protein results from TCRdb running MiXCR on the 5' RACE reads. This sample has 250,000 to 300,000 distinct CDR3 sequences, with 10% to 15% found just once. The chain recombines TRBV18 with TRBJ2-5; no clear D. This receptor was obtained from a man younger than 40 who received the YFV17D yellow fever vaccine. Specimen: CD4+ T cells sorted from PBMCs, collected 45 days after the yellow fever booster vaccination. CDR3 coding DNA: TGTGCCAGCTCACCGTCCAGTCGGCCGGAGACCCAGTACTTC. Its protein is CASSPSSRPETQYF.